This is a list of T cell receptor beta chains from one sample in a study of blood T cells in healthy people across ages. TCRdb re-called the 5' RACE reads through MiXCR, storing one row per CDR3 protein. The table lists hundreds of thousands of distinct CDR3 sequences, roughly 25% of them singletons. These data were also filed under a second study, of T cells of mothers and their children.

Sequenced input: blood. All receptors derive from a boy younger than 18 in good health. Both conserved end residues are part of each CDR3. The order of the fields is J gene, D gene, V gene, clone size, CDR3 protein, CDR3 DNA. A D gene is named only where the DNA matches it firmly. Size is omitted from some rows. Given values are once, few, many or a class for expanded clones.

TRBJ1-4 | - | TRBV20-1 | - | CSAGAGQGDEKLFF | TGCAGTGCTGGGGCGGGTCAGGGTGATGAAAAACTGTTTTTT
TRBJ1-5 | - | TRBV4-1 | - | CASSQRLDSNQPQHF | TGCGCCAGCAGCCAAAGGTTAGATAGCAATCAGCCCCAGCATTTT
TRBJ2-1 | - | TRBV6-4 | - | CASSDSGRGDNEQFF | TGTGCCAGCAGTGACTCAGGCAGGGGGGACAATGAGCAGTTCTTC
TRBJ1-4 | TRBD1 | TRBV20-1 | - | CSAMDRTNEKLFF | TGCAGTGCTATGGACAGGACTAATGAAAAACTGTTTTTT
TRBJ1-6 | - | TRBV7-9 | few | CASSPRGGIAPLHF | TGTGCCAGCAGCCCCCGCGGCGGGATAGCGCCCCTCCACTTT
TRBJ2-3 | TRBD2 | TRBV14 | - | CASSLGLAANADTQYF | TGTGCCAGCAGCCTTGGACTAGCGGCTAACGCAGATACGCAGTATTTT
TRBJ2-7 | - | TRBV5-1 | - | CASSLTAGFTYEQYF | TGCGCCAGCAGCTTGACGGCAGGGTTCACCTACGAGCAGTACTTC
TRBJ1-4 | - | TRBV12-3/TRBV12-4 | many | CASSLQGSEKLFF | TGTGCCAGCTCATTACAGGGAAGTGAAAAACTGTTTTTT
TRBJ2-7 | TRBD1 | TRBV27 | - | CASSSIGDRGYEQYF | TGTGCCAGCAGTTCCATCGGGGACAGGGGCTACGAGCAGTACTTC
TRBJ2-2 | TRBD1 | TRBV20-1 | - | CSARQGKTGELFF | TGCAGTGCGAGACAGGGGAAAACCGGGGAGCTGTTTTTT
TRBJ1-5 | - | TRBV20-1 | - | CSAMDSYSNQPQHF | TGCAGTGCTATGGACAGTTATAGCAATCAGCCCCAGCATTTT
TRBJ2-7 | - | TRBV6-1 | - | CASSETRDILSYEQYF | TGTGCCAGCAGTGAAACCCGGGACATCTTATCATACGAGCAGTACTTC
TRBJ1-1 | - | TRBV5-1 | - | CASSLDFEGIRTEAFF | TGCGCCAGCAGCTTGGATTTTGAGGGGATCAGGACTGAAGCTTTCTTT
TRBJ1-2 | - | TRBV29-1 | - | CSVRQAQVGYTF | TGCAGCGTTAGGCAGGCCCAGGTTGGCTACACCTTC
TRBJ2-5 | TRBD1 | TRBV15 | few | CATSRDRGQGGQETQYF | TGTGCCACCAGCAGAGATCGAGGACAGGGCGGCCAAGAGACCCAGTACTTC
TRBJ2-3 | TRBD2 | TRBV6-2/TRBV6-3 | - | CASSYSGETSTDTQYF | TGTGCCAGCAGTTACAGCGGGGAGACCTCCACAGATACGCAGTATTTT
TRBJ2-7 | - | TRBV7-2 | - | CASSLAQSYEQYF | TGTGCCAGCAGCTTAGCCCAGTCCTACGAGCAGTACTTC
TRBJ1-3 | - | TRBV16 | once | CASSQSRGNTIYF | TGTGCCAGCAGCCAATCTCGCGGAAACACCATATATTTT
TRBJ2-1 | TRBD2 | TRBV7-9 | - | CASSPRDYLNEQFF | TGTGCCAGCAGCCCCCGGGACTACCTCAATGAGCAGTTCTTC
TRBJ2-3 | - | TRBV2 | - | CATEQGTDTQYF | TGTGCCACCGAACAGGGCACAGATACGCAGTATTTT
TRBJ1-1 | - | TRBV7-8 | - | CASSLGAVQMNTEAFF | TGTGCCAGCAGCTTAGGGGCGGTCCAAATGAACACTGAAGCTTTCTTT
TRBJ2-7 | TRBD1 | TRBV5-5 | few | CASSPKGQGRFPSFEQYF | TGTGCCAGCAGCCCGAAGGGACAGGGACGTTTCCCGTCTTTCGAGCAGTACTTC
TRBJ1-5 | - | TRBV4-1 | - | CASSQVPGPNQPQHF | TGCGCCAGCAGCCAAGTTCCAGGCCCCAATCAGCCCCAGCATTTT
TRBJ2-7 | TRBD2 | TRBV3-1 | - | CASSQDGTSGARSYEQYF | TGTGCCAGCAGCCAAGATGGGACTAGCGGGGCGAGGTCCTACGAGCAGTACTTC
TRBJ2-3 | TRBD1 | TRBV29-1 | - | CSVTPGQGAADTQYF | TGCAGCGTGACACCGGGACAGGGGGCCGCAGATACGCAGTATTTT
TRBJ2-7 | - | TRBV5-1 | - | CASSSEGTYEQYF | TGCGCCAGCAGCTCGGAGGGGACCTACGAGCAGTACTTC
TRBJ2-1 | - | TRBV5-1 | few | CVSSLRGGAYNEQFF | TGCGTCAGCAGCTTGAGGGGGGGGGCCTACAATGAGCAGTTCTTC
TRBJ2-6 | TRBD1 | TRBV20-1 | - | CSARGYRGPGANVLTF | TGCAGTGCTAGGGGATACAGGGGGCCTGGGGCCAACGTCCTGACTTTC
TRBJ1-1 | - | TRBV18 | few | CASSLTQAPNTEAFF | TGTGCCAGCTCACTAACACAAGCGCCGAACACTGAAGCTTTCTTT
TRBJ1-3 | - | TRBV10-3 | few | CATQTGVSDTIYF | TGTGCCACCCAGACAGGCGTGTCGGACACCATATATTTT
TRBJ2-1 | TRBD2 | TRBV20-1 | - | CSARRGGAAYNEQFF | TGCAGTGCTAGGCGCGGGGGGGCTGCCTACAATGAGCAGTTCTTC
TRBJ2-5 | TRBD2 | TRBV6-6 | - | CASSYFKRGTRETQYF | TGTGCCAGCAGTTATTTTAAGCGGGGGACGAGAGAGACCCAGTACTTC
TRBJ1-3 | - | TRBV6-5 | - | CASSYSVASGNTIYF | TGTGCCAGCAGTTACTCGGTAGCCTCTGGAAACACCATATATTTT
TRBJ2-1 | TRBD1 | TRBV5-4 | - | CASSLGSRGLYNEQFF | TGTGCCAGCAGCTTGGGTTCCAGGGGGCTCTACAATGAGCAGTTCTTC
TRBJ2-7 | - | TRBV6-5 | - | CASTGASLYEQYF | TGTGCCAGCACCGGGGCCAGTTTATACGAGCAGTACTTC
TRBJ2-5 | TRBD2 | TRBV5-1 | - | CASSLVASGAQETQYF | TGCGCCAGCAGCTTGGTGGCTAGCGGGGCTCAAGAGACCCAGTACTTC
TRBJ2-1 | TRBD1 | TRBV4-1 | few | CASKRTGYNEQFF | TGCGCCAGCAAGCGGACAGGGTACAATGAGCAGTTCTTC
TRBJ2-5 | TRBD2 | TRBV7-3 | - | CASSLGRTSGAETQYF | TGTGCCAGCAGCTTAGGAAGGACTAGCGGGGCAGAGACCCAGTACTTC
TRBJ1-6 | - | TRBV2 | - | CASKRTEDSPLHF | TGTGCCAGCAAAAGGACAGAAGATTCACCCCTCCACTTT
TRBJ2-1 | - | TRBV7-9 | - | CASSFWSDYNEQFF | TGTGCCAGCAGCTTCTGGTCAGACTACAATGAGCAGTTCTTC
TRBJ2-5 | - | TRBV5-1 | few | CASSTGQSGETQYF | TGCGCCAGCAGCACGGGACAATCGGGGGAGACCCAGTACTTC